A selection of T cell receptor beta chains follows, all from one sample in a study of PD-1 blockade in mismatch repair-deficient tumors. Assay: immunoSEQ multiplex PCR; the TCRdb copy retains only in-frame clones and omits some. The profile shows around 48,000 clones, 78% of them singletons. The sequencing used peripheral blood, collected 4 weeks after starting pembrolizumab. The receptor source for this set is an adult with mismatch repair-deficient cancer. CDR3s include the opening cysteine and the closing phenylalanine or tryptophan. A D gene is named only where the DNA matches it firmly. A row's size may be missing; if present it is once, few, many or a size class.

TRBJ2-1 | NA | TRBV7-9 | NA | CASREGYNEQFF | TGTGCCAGCAGGGAAGGCTACAATGAGCAGTTCTTC
TRBJ2-7 | NA | TRBV4-3 | NA | CASSRRAGSYEQYF | TGCGCCAGCAGCAGGCGGGCGGGCTCCTACGAGCAGTACTTC
TRBJ1-4 | NA | TRBV9 | many | CASSGPGTRGEKLFF | TGTGCCAGCAGCGGACCCGGGACTAGGGGGGAAAAACTGTTTTTT
TRBJ2-7 | TRBD2 | TRBV5-1 | NA | CASSATSGSSTVYEQYF | TGCGCCAGCAGCGCCACTAGCGGGAGTTCTACTGTCTACGAGCAGTACTTC
TRBJ2-2 | TRBD2 | TRBV10-3 | NA | CAISSAGTSGNTGELFF | TGTGCCATCAGTTCAGCCGGGACTAGCGGGAACACCGGGGAGCTGTTTTTT
TRBJ1-5 | NA | TRBV6-1 | few | CASSDRGRNQPQHF | TGTGCCAGCAGTGACAGGGGACGAAATCAGCCCCAGCATTTT
TRBJ2-2 | TRBD2 | TRBV11-2 | NA | CASSLFTSGSGAAGELFF | TGTGCCAGCAGCTTATTTACTAGCGGGAGTGGAGCGGCCGGGGAGCTGTTTTTT
TRBJ2-3 | TRBD1 | TRBV5-1 | NA | CASSLGTGTTDTQYF | TGCGCCAGCAGCTTGGGGACAGGGACCACAGATACGCAGTATTTT
TRBJ2-1 | NA | TRBV4-3 | NA | CASSPTDPSLVDNEQFF | TGCGCCAGCAGCCCCACGGATCCTAGCCTGGTGGACAATGAGCAGTTCTTC
TRBJ1-1 | NA | TRBV4-1 | NA | CASSQDRAARSTEAFF | TGCGCCAGCAGCCAAGATCGGGCAGCCCGGAGCACTGAAGCTTTCTTT
TRBJ2-2 | TRBD2 | TRBV7-2 | NA | CASSPMGQAGGTGELFF | TGTGCCAGCAGCCCCATGGGGCAAGCGGGAGGGACCGGGGAGCTGTTTTTT
TRBJ2-1 | NA | TRBV5-4 | NA | CASSLLGNEQFF | TGTGCCAGCAGCTTGTTAGGAAATGAGCAGTTCTTC
TRBJ1-5 | NA | TRBV10-3 | NA | CAISEIWGRDGNQPQHF | TGTGCCATCAGTGAGATATGGGGGAGGGACGGCAATCAGCCCCAGCATTTT
TRBJ2-6 | NA | TRBV2 | NA | CASSTFNPLSGANVLTF | TGTGCCAGTAGCACGTTTAACCCCCTCTCTGGGGCCAACGTCCTGACTTTC
TRBJ2-1 | NA | TRBV5-6 | NA | CASSWAGMGYNEQFF | TGTGCCAGCAGCTGGGCGGGGATGGGCTACAATGAGCAGTTCTTC
TRBJ1-2 | TRBD1 | TRBV19 | NA | CASSIISGGGGYGYTF | TGTGCCAGTAGTATAATTTCCGGAGGGGGCGGCTATGGCTACACCTTC
TRBJ2-7 | TRBD2 | TRBV10-2 | once | CASREGGSGRAGEQYF | TGCGCCAGCAGGGAAGGCGGGAGCGGGAGGGCCGGGGAGCAGTACTTC
TRBJ1-1 | NA | TRBV18 | NA | CASSPEWGFTERNTEAFF | TGTGCCAGCTCACCCGAATGGGGGTTCACAGAGAGGAACACTGAAGCTTTCTTT
TRBJ2-1 | TRBD2 | TRBV6-1 | few | CASSGGSGRGDNEQFF | TGTGCCAGCAGTGGGGGTAGCGGGAGAGGGGACAATGAGCAGTTCTTC
TRBJ1-1 | TRBD1 | TRBV19 | once | CASSTDRGNTEAFF | TGTGCCAGTAGTACCGACAGGGGGAACACTGAAGCTTTCTTT
TRBJ1-1 | NA | TRBV27 | NA | CASIISGIGRTEAFF | TGTGCCAGCATCATTTCCGGGATCGGCCGTACTGAAGCTTTCTTT
TRBJ1-2 | TRBD1 | TRBV5-4 | NA | CASSSPGGDGYTF | TGTGCCAGCAGCTCTCCAGGGGGCGATGGCTACACCTTC
TRBJ1-3 | NA | TRBV11-2 | few | CASSLGRAAGNTIYF | TGTGCCAGCAGCTTAGGGCGGGCAGCTGGAAACACCATATATTTT
TRBJ2-3 | NA | TRBV6-5 | NA | CASSYSNRANTQYF | TGTGCCAGCAGTTACTCGAACAGGGCCAATACGCAGTATTTT
TRBJ2-7 | NA | TRBV4-1 | NA | CASSQVLGSYEQYF | TGCGCCAGCAGCCAAGTACTAGGGTCCTACGAGCAGTACTTC
TRBJ2-1 | TRBD2 | TRBV5-1 | NA | CASSWGGTSGSNEQFF | TGCGCCAGCAGCTGGGGCGGGACTAGCGGGAGCAATGAGCAGTTCTTC
TRBJ2-1 | TRBD2 | TRBV7-7 | NA | CASSPPGAGGDNEQFF | TGTGCTAGCAGCCCTCCGGGGGCGGGAGGGGACAATGAGCAGTTCTTC
TRBJ2-3 | TRBD1 | TRBV11-3 | NA | CASSLEGRGGDTQYF | TGTGCCAGCAGCTTAGAAGGGAGAGGGGGCGATACGCAGTATTTT
TRBJ2-2 | TRBD2 | TRBV19 | few | CASRTSGRWGGELFF | TGTGCCAGTAGGACTAGCGGGAGGTGGGGCGGGGAGCTGTTTTTT
TRBJ2-5 | NA | TRBV19 | once | CASSMHALTETQETQYF | TGTGCCAGTAGTATGCACGCACTGACAGAGACCCAAGAGACCCAGTACTTC
TRBJ2-6 | NA | TRBV7-9 | NA | CASSLRFTGANVLTF | TGTGCCAGCAGCTTACGGTTTACCGGGGCCAACGTCCTGACTTTC
TRBJ1-1 | NA | TRBV7-3 | once | CASSFSDNTEAFF | TGTGCCAGCAGCTTTTCAGACAACACTGAAGCTTTCTTT
TRBJ2-1 | TRBD2 | TRBV19 | NA | CASSRASGRGSYNEQFF | TGTGCCAGTAGTAGGGCTAGCGGGAGAGGCTCCTACAATGAGCAGTTCTTC
TRBJ2-1 | NA | TRBV9 | few | CASSVDRYNEQFF | TGTGCCAGCAGCGTAGATCGATACAATGAGCAGTTCTTC
TRBJ2-5 | NA | TRBV2 | NA | CASRPLGRQGLETQYF | TGTGCCAGCAGGCCCTTAGGTAGGCAGGGGCTGGAGACCCAGTACTTC
TRBJ2-7 | NA | TRBV5-6 | NA | CASSGLGEAYEQYF | TGTGCCAGCAGCGGTCTTGGGGAGGCCTACGAGCAGTACTTC
TRBJ1-5 | NA | TRBV28 | NA | CASTGTLNQPQHF | TGTGCCAGCACTGGGACACTTAATCAGCCCCAGCATTTT
TRBJ2-2 | TRBD2 | TRBV2 | NA | CASSESQRERTGELFF | TGTGCCAGCAGTGAAAGCCAGCGGGAGAGAACCGGGGAGCTGTTTTTT
TRBJ2-5 | TRBD2 | TRBV28 | NA | CASSLGGSGETQYF | TGTGCCAGCAGTTTGGGCGGGAGCGGAGAGACCCAGTACTTC
TRBJ2-5 | NA | TRBV18 | NA | CASSPEAYQYF | TGTGCCAGCTCACCAGAGGCGTACCAGTACTTC
TRBJ1-1 | NA | TRBV7-8 | NA | CASSPQGPNTEAFF | TGTGCCAGCAGCCCCCAGGGACCGAACACTGAAGCTTTCTTT
TRBJ2-5 | TRBD1 | TRBV13 | NA | CASSSGQGQETQYF | TGTGCCAGCAGCTCGGGACAGGGCCAAGAGACCCAGTACTTC
TRBJ1-2 | NA | TRBV5-8 | NA | CASSLVRTGSYGYTF | TGTGCCAGCAGCTTGGTCAGGACCGGCTCCTATGGCTACACCTTC